Listed below are T cell receptor beta chains from one sample, sequenced in a study of cytomegalovirus exposure and HLA in healthy donors. TCRdb's copy holds only in-frame clones and misses some; the assay was immunoSEQ multiplex PCR. The sample carries roughly 61,000 clones, around 92% recorded once. The sample consisted of PBMCs. The origin of the receptors is a man aged 25 to 40 in good health and CMV-seropositive. Each CDR3 is given with its conserved first and last residue. Fields, in order: clone size, J gene, D gene, V gene, CDR3 DNA, CDR3 protein. A D gene is named only where the DNA matches it firmly. Size values are once, few and many counts, or a class for expanded clones, and some rows have none.

. | TRBJ2-1 | TRBD2 | TRBV6-8 | TGTGCCAGCAGTCAGTCAAACAGCGGGAGGGCATACAATGAGCAGTTCTTC | CASSQSNSGRAYNEQFF
. | TRBJ1-6 | . | TRBV4-2 | TGTGCCAGCAGCCAAGATAGAAGGAGCTCCTATAATTCACCCCTCCACTTT | CASSQDRRSSYNSPLHF
. | TRBJ1-1 | TRBD1 | TRBV27 | TGTGCCAGCAGGGGACAGGGTTCAGAGGAAGCTTTCTTT | CASRGQGSEEAFF
. | TRBJ1-2 | . | TRBV11-1 | TGTGCCAGCAGCTTAGATATCGGCGGTGGCTACACCTTC | CASSLDIGGGYTF
. | TRBJ2-2 | TRBD2 | TRBV6-6 | TGTGCCAGCGGCAGGCTAGGACTAGCGGGTGGCGGGGAGCTGTTTTTT | CASGRLGLAGGGELFF
. | TRBJ1-1 | TRBD1 | TRBV5-1 | TGCGCCAGCAGCACCAGACAGGGGAACACTGAAGCTTTCTTT | CASSTRQGNTEAFF
. | TRBJ1-6 | . | TRBV7-3 | TGTGCCAGCAGCTTTAACGGCGAGGCCCTCCACTTT | CASSFNGEALHF
. | TRBJ1-1 | . | TRBV7-3 | TGTGCCAGCAGCTTAATAGGGGCGCGGAACACTGAAGCTTTCTTT | CASSLIGARNTEAFF
once | TRBJ1-5 | TRBD1 | TRBV7-9 | TGTGCCAGCAGCCCCGCTTCAGGGGGGCCCCAGCATTTT | CASSPASGGPQHF
once | TRBJ1-3 | . | TRBV9 | TGTGCCAGCAGCGCCAGGGGAACTGGAAACACCATATATTTT | CASSARGTGNTIYF
. | TRBJ1-5 | . | TRBV6-6 | TGTGCCAGCAGTTATGGCAGGTACAATCAGCCCCAGCATTTT | CASSYGRYNQPQHF
. | TRBJ2-5 | . | TRBV9 | TGTGCCAGCAGCGTAGACGCGGGCCAACAAGAGACCCAGTACTTC | CASSVDAGQQETQYF
. | TRBJ2-6 | . | TRBV4-2 | TGTGCCAGCAGCCAAGAGAAGAGGGGGTTAGTCCTGACTTTC | CASSQEKRGLVLTF
. | TRBJ2-2 | TRBD2 | TRBV28 | TGTGCCAGCAGTTTATGGGGGACTAGCGGGAGTTCCGGGGAGCTGTTTTTT | CASSLWGTSGSSGELFF
. | TRBJ1-1 | . | TRBV2 | TGTGCCAGCAGTGAAGGCGGGGGCGGGGGGGCTTTCTTT | CASSEGGGGGAFF
. | TRBJ1-5 | . | TRBV21-1 | TGTGCCTTAAATACAGGGGGCGCTTCCAATCAGCCCCAGCATTTT | CALNTGGASNQPQHF
. | TRBJ1-6 | . | TRBV27 | TGTGCCAGCAGGGACAGTTTTACTTCACCCCTCCACTTT | CASRDSFTSPLHF
once | TRBJ1-1 | TRBD1 | TRBV7-2 | TGTGCCAGCAGCTTAGTGGGACAGGATGTAACTGAAGCTTTCTTT | CASSLVGQDVTEAFF
. | TRBJ1-2 | TRBD1 | TRBV6-5 | TGTGCCAGCAGTCTCCGACAGGGGGCGCATGGTGGCTACACCTTC | CASSLRQGAHGGYTF
. | TRBJ1-1 | . | TRBV6-1 | TGTGCCAGCAGATCGACTCTGAACACTGAAGCTTTCTTT | CASRSTLNTEAFF
. | TRBJ2-1 | TRBD2 | TRBV7-9 | TGTGCCAGCAGCTTTAGCGGGAGGACTAATGAGCAGTTCTTC | CASSFSGRTNEQFF
once | TRBJ2-5 | TRBD1 | TRBV2 | TGTGCCAGCAATGGACAGGGTTTGGGTTTTGAGACCCAGTACTTC | CASNGQGLGFETQYF
. | TRBJ1-1 | . | TRBV18 | TGTGCCAGCTCACCATCGGGGAACACTGAAGCTTTCTTT | CASSPSGNTEAFF
once | TRBJ2-2 | TRBD1 | TRBV5-1 | TGCGCCAGCAGCCCCGGGACAGGGTCCACCGGGGAGCTGTTTTTT | CASSPGTGSTGELFF
. | TRBJ1-1 | . | TRBV28 | TGTGCCAGCAGTTTACTTCAGACAGTGAACACTGAAGCTTTCTTT | CASSLLQTVNTEAFF
. | TRBJ2-2 | . | TRBV18 | TGTGCCAGCTCACCAGAGTACGTCGCCGGGGAGCTGTTTTTT | CASSPEYVAGELFF
. | TRBJ1-1 | TRBD1 | TRBV5-5 | TGTGCCAGCAGCTTGGGGGACAGGGGAGTAACTGAAGCTTTCTTT | CASSLGDRGVTEAFF
. | TRBJ1-4 | TRBD1 | TRBV4-1 | TGCGCCAGCAGCCAAGATATAAGCCGGGACAGGGGGTATGAAAAACTGTTTTTT | CASSQDISRDRGYEKLFF
. | TRBJ1-6 | TRBD1 | TRBV11-2 | TGTGCCAGCAGCCGTTGGGGGGACAGGGATGTACCCCTCCACTTT | CASSRWGDRDVPLHF
. | TRBJ1-1 | . | TRBV5-1 | TGCGCCAGCAGCCCCCCAAAGAGCACTGAAGCTTTCTTT | CASSPPKSTEAFF
. | TRBJ2-1 | . | TRBV6-4 | TGTGCCAGCAGTGACGGGACATCCAATGAGCAGTTCTTC | CASSDGTSNEQFF
. | TRBJ2-2 | . | TRBV9 | TGTGCCAGCAGCGTGGCGTTCGGGAACAGCCAGGTCGGGGAGCTGTTTTTT | CASSVAFGNSQVGELFF
once | TRBJ2-5 | . | TRBV25-1 | TGTGCCAGCAGTGAATGGAGGGGCCAAGAGACCCAGTACTTC | CASSEWRGQETQYF
. | TRBJ1-2 | TRBD1 | TRBV6-1 | TGTGCCACCCAGGGGGCACTTAACTATGGCTACACCTTC | CATQGALNYGYTF
. | TRBJ1-4 | TRBD1 | TRBV9 | TGTGCCAGCAGTCAGACAACAGGGGAGGATGAAAAACTGTTTTTT | CASSQTTGEDEKLFF
. | TRBJ1-1 | . | TRBV2 | TGTGCCAGCAGTGAAGAGGACGGGGCTGAAGCTTTCTTT | CASSEEDGAEAFF
. | TRBJ1-1 | . | TRBV10-1 | TGCGCCAGCAGTCACGAAGGACAGAAGAACACTGAAGCTTTCTTT | CASSHEGQKNTEAFF
. | TRBJ2-2 | . | TRBV10-3 | TGTGCCATCAGTGATGACTTAGCAAGTAGGACCGGGGAGCTGTTTTTT | CAISDDLASRTGELFF
. | TRBJ1-2 | TRBD1 | TRBV28 | TGTGCCAGCAGTCCCCCGACAGGGTCCTATGGCTACACCTTC | CASSPPTGSYGYTF
. | TRBJ1-1 | . | TRBV29-1 | TGCAGCGTTGATAAAGCGGGTATGAACACTGAAGCTTTCTTT | CSVDKAGMNTEAFF
. | TRBJ1-2 | TRBD1 | TRBV18 | TGTGCCAGCTCAGCCGGGACAGCCTATGGCTACACCTTC | CASSAGTAYGYTF
. | TRBJ1-1 | . | TRBV11-2 | TGTGCCAGCAGATCTACAACCCCTGGGCGGGGTCTAGCGGCTGAAGCTTTCTTT | CASRSTTPGRGLAAEAFF
. | TRBJ1-1 | . | TRBV5-4 | TGTGCCAGCAGCTATCCACAGGGATGGGACACTGAAGCTTTCTTT | CASSYPQGWDTEAFF
. | TRBJ1-3 | . | TRBV14 | TGTGCCAGCAGCCAAAACTCCTCCCCTGGAAACACCATATATTTT | CASSQNSSPGNTIYF
. | TRBJ1-6 | TRBD1 | TRBV11-1 | TGTGCCAGCAGCCTTGACAGGGATAATTCACCCCTCCACTTT | CASSLDRDNSPLHF